This T cell receptor (beta chain) was found in a study of cytomegalovirus exposure and HLA in healthy donors. Overall study results and limits: The TCR clusters that emerged in the first cohort tended, a later analysis found, to co-occur in the 95 to 150 validation repertoires. CMV antigen specificity of three CMV-associated chains was confirmed in vitro.

With regard to this clone: Its antigen is unidentified.

Measured with immunoSEQ multiplex PCR; TCRdb has only the in-frame clones, and not every one. Of about 200,000 clones listed, 80% to 85% were seen once; the top ten hold around 1.3%. This CDR3 has 15 amino acids. In germline, CDR1 is MNHNS, CDR2 SASEGT. V lost 8 bases and J 3 bases, leaving 19 bases between the germline ends. The sequence was obtained from a woman in her twenties or thirties in good health and CMV-seronegative. Sequencing used PBMCs. V is TRBV6-1 and J is TRBJ1-1, with a possible D match to TRBD1 (5 bases). In DNA form, the CDR3 reads TGTGCCAGCCGACGGGACGGGGGATTCGACACTGAAGCTTTCTTT. As protein: CASRRDGGFDTEAFF.